A selection of T cell receptor beta chains follows, all from one sample in a study of blood T cell repertoires in COVID-19. Profiling relied on immunoSEQ multiplex PCR, and the TCRdb table lists in-frame clones only, not all of them. This table has about 190,000 clones, around 88% appearing once. Sequenced input: peripheral blood. These TCRs come from a woman aged 25 to 39 with acute or convalescent COVID-19. The CDR3 runs from the conserved cysteine through the conserved F or W. Fields, in order: V gene, clone size, J gene, D gene, CDR3 DNA, CDR3 protein. The D gene is left open where the match is weak. Part of the rows lack a size; the others show once, few, many or a class for expanded clones.

>TRBV19|few|TRBJ1-5|-
TGTGCCAGTACCCAACGGGGGATGGCAGGGTCGGGCAATCAGCCCCAGCATTTT
CASTQRGMAGSGNQPQHF
>TRBV3-1/TRBV3-2|-|TRBJ2-3|TRBD2
TGTGCCAGTTCTTGGACTAGCGGCCTGGGAACAGATACGCAGTATTTT
CASSWTSGLGTDTQYF
>TRBV6-5|-|TRBJ1-4|TRBD1
TGTGCCAGCAGTCTCAGTAACCAGGGGGTGAAACTGTTTTTT
CASSLSNQGVKLFF
>TRBV20-1|-|TRBJ2-7|-
TGCAGTGCTAACGGTTACTACGAGCAGTACTTC
CSANGYYEQYF
>TRBV7-9|few|TRBJ2-7|-
TGTGCCAGCAGCTTAGGCGCCTACGAGCAGTACTTC
CASSLGAYEQYF
>TRBV4-2|-|TRBJ2-2|-
TGTGCCAGCAGCCAAGTTATCAATTCAGCCGGGGAGCTGTTTTTT
CASSQVINSAGELFF
>TRBV12-3/TRBV12-4|-|TRBJ2-1|TRBD1
TGTGCCAGCTTCGACAGGGTTGGCAATGAGCAGTTCTTC
CASFDRVGNEQFF
>TRBV29-1|-|TRBJ1-2|-
TGCAGCGTTCCCGGGGGGCAGGGTGGCTACACCTTC
CSVPGGQGGYTF
>TRBV5-6|-|TRBJ2-5|-
TGTGCCAGCAGCTTGAAGGCAGCCGGGGAGACCCAGTACTTC
CASSLKAAGETQYF
>TRBV2|once|TRBJ2-1|TRBD2
TGTGCCAGCAGTTGGGGGGGATACAATGAGCAGTTCTTC
CASSWGGYNEQFF
>TRBV5-4|once|TRBJ2-1|-
TGTGCCAGCAGCTTGAGAGACGGGAATGAGCAGTTCTTC
CASSLRDGNEQFF
>TRBV6-5|-|TRBJ2-3|TRBD2
TGTGCCATTGCGGGAGGGCCTATGACAGATACGCAGTATTTT
CAIAGGPMTDTQYF
>TRBV18|few|TRBJ1-1|-
TGTGCCAGCTCCCCCACAGGGTCTAACACTGAAGCTTTCTTT
CASSPTGSNTEAFF
>TRBV29-1|-|TRBJ2-1|TRBD2
TGCAGCGTTGAAGGAGGTCGGACTAGCGGGGAGTACAATGAGCAGTTCTTC
CSVEGGRTSGEYNEQFF
>TRBV28|-|TRBJ1-4|-
TGTGCCAGCAGTCGGACGGGAGCAACTAATGAAAAACTGTTTTTT
CASSRTGATNEKLFF
>TRBV11-3|-|TRBJ2-5|-
TGTGCCAGCAGGCCCGGGACAAGTAGCCAAGAGACCCAGTACTTC
CASRPGTSSQETQYF
>TRBV9|-|TRBJ1-3|-
TGTGCCAGCAGCCCCACAGGATCTGGAAACACCATATATTTT
CASSPTGSGNTIYF
>TRBV9|-|TRBJ2-3|-
TGTGCCAGCAGCGTTGGGGGCCGGGGCACAGATACGCAGTATTTT
CASSVGGRGTDTQYF
>TRBV10-1|many|TRBJ2-1|TRBD2
TGCGCCAGCAGTGGGGACTACCGTGAGCAGTTCTTC
CASSGDYREQFF
>TRBV27|-|TRBJ2-1|TRBD1
TGTGCCAGCAGTTCGCCGGGACAGGGGAGGAATGAGCAGTTCTTC
CASSSPGQGRNEQFF
>TRBV6-5|once|TRBJ2-1|TRBD2
TGTGCCAGCAGTTACCCGGGACTAGCGGGAAATGAGCAGTTCTTC
CASSYPGLAGNEQFF
>TRBV6-5|-|TRBJ2-7|-
TGTGCCAGCAGCCTACGGGAGCAACTCTCCTACGAGCAGTACTTC
CASSLREQLSYEQYF
>TRBV20-1|-|TRBJ2-7|-
TGCAGTGCTAGTCCCGTGTCCTACGAGCAGTACTTC
CSASPVSYEQYF
>TRBV28|-|TRBJ1-5|-
TGTGCCAGCAATACGGGCGGGTCCGGGAAGGAGCCCCAGCATTTT
CASNTGGSGKEPQHF
>TRBV5-1|-|TRBJ2-3|-
TGCGCCAGCAGCCAGGCCACAGATACGCAGTATTTT
CASSQATDTQYF
>TRBV7-2|-|TRBJ1-6|-
TGTGCCAGCAGCTTAGATGCAGGGAAAGGGGTTTCACCCCTCCACTTT
CASSLDAGKGVSPLHF
>TRBV7-8|-|TRBJ1-2|TRBD1
TGTGCCAGCAGCGCCCGACAGGGAGACGGCTACACCTTC
CASSARQGDGYTF
>TRBV3-1/TRBV3-2|-|TRBJ2-4|TRBD2
TGTGCCAGCAGCCTGCACGGACTAGCGGAAAACATTCAGTACTTC
CASSLHGLAENIQYF
>TRBV24-1|-|TRBJ2-7|-
TGTGCCACCAGTAACCCCGGGGGAAGCTCCTACGAGCAGTACTTC
CATSNPGGSSYEQYF
>TRBV5-1|-|TRBJ2-2|-
TGCGCCAGCACGCGCGGGGCAGAGAACACCGGGGAGCTGTTTTTT
CASTRGAENTGELFF
>TRBV18|-|TRBJ2-7|-
TGTGCCAGCTCACCGGTGGACTACGACGAGCAGTACTTC
CASSPVDYDEQYF
>TRBV29-1|-|TRBJ1-3|TRBD1
TGCAGCGGTCTGGGACAGGGGAACACCATATATTTT
CSGLGQGNTIYF
>TRBV6-5|few|TRBJ2-7|-
TGTGCCAGCAGTTACGTGTCCTCCCACGAGCAGTACTTC
CASSYVSSHEQYF
>TRBV6-1|once|TRBJ2-7|-
TGTGCCAGCAGTGAAGGGGCCACCGATTCCTACGAGCAGTACTTC
CASSEGATDSYEQYF
>TRBV15|-|TRBJ2-2|TRBD2
TGTGCCACCAGCAGAGGCGGGGCTAGCGGGAGGGTCACCGGGGAGCTGTTTTTT
CATSRGGASGRVTGELFF
>TRBV28|-|TRBJ2-1|TRBD2
TGTGCCAGCGTCCCTTCCGGGACTAAAAACTACAATGAGCAGTTCTTC
CASVPSGTKNYNEQFF
>TRBV18|-|TRBJ2-5|TRBD2
TGTGCCAGCTCATCCTCGACTAGCGGGAGTGCGTTGACCCAGTACTTC
CASSSSTSGSALTQYF
>TRBV7-8|-|TRBJ2-1|TRBD2
TGTGCCAGCAGCCCACGACTGACCAGCGGGATCACCGATGAGCAGTTCTTC
CASSPRLTSGITDEQFF
>TRBV11-3|-|TRBJ2-1|-
TGTGCCAGCAGCCCTCCGGTTGATGAGCAGTTCTTC
CASSPPVDEQFF
>TRBV27|once|TRBJ1-4|-
TGTGCCAGCAGTTTAGGGGGCGGGGGGATTAATGAAAAACTGTTTTTT
CASSLGGGGINEKLFF
>TRBV27|-|TRBJ2-1|TRBD2
TGTGCCAGCAGTTCCACTAGCGGGAGGGCCAATTCCTACAATGAGCAGTTCTTC
CASSSTSGRANSYNEQFF
>TRBV25-1|-|TRBJ2-3|-
TGTGCCAGCAGTGAAGAGGACAAGAAAAGCACAGATACGCAGTATTTT
CASSEEDKKSTDTQYF
>TRBV5-1|once|TRBJ2-3|-
TGCGCCAGCAGCTCGCTCGGGGTAGATGGTAAAGATACGCAGTATTTT
CASSSLGVDGKDTQYF
>TRBV28|once|TRBJ2-5|TRBD1
TGTGCCTGCCACGGACAGGCGCAGGAGACCCAGTACTTC
CACHGQAQETQYF
>TRBV7-8|-|TRBJ1-4|-
TGTGCCAGCAGCACAGACAGCTATGAAAAACTGTTTTTT
CASSTDSYEKLFF
>TRBV18|-|TRBJ2-7|-
TGTGCCAGCTCACCAGAACGGGAGTCGTACGAGCAGTACTTC
CASSPERESYEQYF
>TRBV2|-|TRBJ2-2|TRBD2
TGTGCCACACAAGCGGGAGGGCCGGTAGGGGAGCTGTTTTTT
CATQAGGPVGELFF
>TRBV27|once|TRBJ2-1|-
TGTGCCAGCTATAACTTAGGGGAGGGGGAAAGCTCCTACAATGAGCAGTTCTTC
CASYNLGEGESSYNEQFF
>TRBV7-2|-|TRBJ2-7|-
TGTGCCAGCAGCTTATATAGTGTACCCTACGAGCAGTACTTC
CASSLYSVPYEQYF